This passage covers 21 T cell receptor beta chains from one sample sequenced in a study of shared clonotypes between healthy human individuals. The naive CD8 subset, CD45RO-negative cells positively selected for CCR7, excluded terminally differentiated effector memory CD45RA+ cells. Profiling relied on immunoSEQ multiplex PCR, and the TCRdb table lists in-frame clones only, not all of them. The sample shows over 2,000,000 clones, roughly 93% of them seen only once. The sequenced sample was naive CD8+ T cells from PBMCs. These receptor sequences come from a young man in good health. Some clones in this sample may be carry-over from other donors' samples.

The chain combines TRBV27 with TRBJ2-3; D ambiguous. Trimming shortened V by 5 bases and J by 2 bases, and 11 bases separated the two germline ends. The CDR3 contains 14 residues. CDR1 and CDR2 (germline): MNHEY, SMNVEV (reference sequence). CDR3 nucleotide sequence: TGTGCCAGCAGTATCGGAGAGGACACAGATACGCAGTATTTT. Encoded protein: CASSIGEDTDTQYF.

This clone was detected only once. The CDR3 bases are TGCAGCGTTGGAGGAGGGGCCCCTAGCACAGATACGCAGTATTTT. This encodes CSVGGGAPSTDTQYF. The chain couples TRBV29-1 to TRBJ2-3, with a tentative D call TRBD2 (6 bases). The CDR3 is 15 residues long. Looked up from germline, CDR1 is SQVTM and CDR2 is ANQGSEA. With 4 bases removed from V and 0 bases from J, the gap between germline ends came to 14 bases.

CDR3 sequence reads: CAAKTRGGKSYEQYF. CDR3 nucleotide sequence: TGTGCCGCGAAAACCCGGGGGGGGAAGTCCTACGAGCAGTACTTC. This chain uses TRBV10-3 with TRBJ2-7; the match to TRBD2 covers 8 bases. CDR3 length: 15 amino acids. CDR1 and CDR2 from the germline V gene are ENHRY and SYGVKD. The J segment lost 1 base and the V segment lost 11 bases, leaving 13 bases of the junction unmatched.

J is TRBJ1-3 and V is TRBV14, with D uncertain. The CDR3 is made up of 18 amino acids. Trimming took off 8 bases at V and 0 bases at J, with 23 bases between the two ends. Germline values: CDR1 SGHDN, CDR2 FVKESK. The CDR3 nucleotides are TGTGCCAGCGACGGGAGATTGGATCACCTTAGCTCTGGAAACACCATATATTTT. Protein sequence: CASDGRLDHLSSGNTIYF.

The rearrangement links TRBV27 to TRBJ2-7, with 12 positions matching TRBD2. The CDR3 extends over 14 amino acids. The J segment lost 4 bases and the V segment lost 5 bases, leaving 3 bases of the junction unmatched. The germline CDR1 and CDR2 sequences are MNHEY and SMNVEV (reference sequence). The CDR3 region has the DNA TGTGCCAGCAGTCTAGCGGGAGGGAGGTACGAGCAGTACTTC. As protein: CASSLAGGRYEQYF.

V and J are TRBV5-1 and TRBJ1-1; TRBD1 matches at 11 bases. Looked up from germline, CDR1 is SGHRS and CDR2 is YFSETQ. J gave up 7 bases and V 4 bases, and 9 bases lay outside the gene matches. This CDR3 contains 15 residues. The CDR3 DNA follows: TGCGCCAGCAGCCCTGTGGGACAGGGGGGATTTGAAGCTTTCTTT. Protein: CASSPVGQGGFEAFF.

The chain has TRBV5-6 and TRBJ2-1; D call uncertain. This CDR3 has 14 residues. The ends were cut back, 2 bases at V and 6 bases at J, with 12 bases in the middle. Germline V lookup: CDR1 SGHDT, CDR2 YYEEEE. The CDR3 spells CASSLGLKGNEQFF. As DNA, the CDR3 is TGTGCCAGCAGCTTAGGCCTAAAGGGCAATGAGCAGTTCTTC.

This chain joins TRBV5-1 and TRBJ2-7; D uncertain. This CDR3 region has 15 residues. V was pared by 0 bases and J by 1 base, with 11 bases between. Per the germline V gene, CDR1 is SGHRS and CDR2 is YFSETQ. The CDR3 DNA reads as TGCGCCAGCAGCTTGGCGGTCAGTCCATCCTACGAGCAGTACTTC. Translation: CASSLAVSPSYEQYF.

The chain has TRBV19 and TRBJ2-1; 9 bases fit TRBD1. The V segment lost 4 bases and the J segment 5 bases; nucleotides outside the gene matches: 12. The CDR3 spans 17 residues. CDR1 is LNHDA and CDR2 is SQIVND in the germline V gene (reference sequence). The CDR3 DNA reads as TGTGCCAGTAGTACACCTAGCTGGGACAGGGTCAACAATGAGCAGTTCTTC. It translates to CASSTPSWDRVNNEQFF. The full variable domain, with the rest looked up from reference TRBV19 and TRBJ2-1, is DGGITQSPKYLFRKEGQNVTLSCEQNLNHDAMYWYRQDPGQGLRLIYYSQIVNDFQKGDIAEGYSVSREKKESFPLTVTSAQKNPTAFYLCASSTPSWDRVNNEQFFGPGTRLTVL.

The J gene is TRBJ2-1, the V gene TRBV4-1; D possibly corresponds to TRBD2 (6 bases). Germline CDR1 is MGHRA and CDR2 is YSYEKL. The CDR3 has 13 amino acids. V was cut by 4 bases and J by 7 bases, with 11 bases left in between. CDR3 amino acids: CASSLRGGNEQFF. DNA of the CDR3: TGCGCCAGCAGCCTGCGGGGCGGAAATGAGCAGTTCTTC.

The V call is TRBV27, the J call TRBJ1-5, with D possibly matching TRBD1 (5 bases). V lost 0 bases to trimming and J lost 2 bases, with 23 bases between them. This CDR3 contains 20 residues. CDR1 MNHEY and CDR2 SMNVEV come from the germline V gene (reference sequence). This chain's CDR3 is CASSLSGLKRGYLGNQPQHF. CDR3 in DNA: TGTGCCAGCAGTTTATCAGGACTCAAGAGGGGATATTTGGGCAATCAGCCCCAGCATTTT.

The genes are TRBV5-1 and TRBJ1-2; possibly TRBD1 for D (5 bases). There are 13 residues in the CDR3. V lost 2 bases to trimming and J lost 3 bases, with 8 bases between them. CDR1 and CDR2 (germline): SGHRS, YFSETQ. The CDR3 DNA follows: TGCGCCAGCAGCTTTAGGGACCACTATGGCTACACCTTC. Its protein is CASSFRDHYGYTF.

The V gene is TRBV27, the J gene TRBJ2-5, with D perhaps TRBD2 (5 bases). This CDR3 is 15 amino acids long. Germline V gives CDR1 MNHEY, CDR2 SMNVEV (reference sequence). Trimming removed 2 bases at V and 5 bases at J, with 15 bases between. CDR3 region: CASSLRKRSTETQYF. The DNA for the CDR3 is TGTGCCAGCAGTTTACGTAAGCGGAGTACGGAGACCCAGTACTTC.

J is TRBJ2-1 and V is TRBV6-5; 10 nucleotides line up with TRBD2. This CDR3 region has 15 residues. Germline CDR1 and CDR2: MNHEY and SVGAGI. J lost 2 bases, V lost 6 bases, and 4 bases had no gene match. CDR3 sequence reads: CASSPSGRAYNEQFF. The CDR3 DNA reads TGTGCCAGCAGCCCCAGCGGGAGGGCCTACAATGAGCAGTTCTTC.

The CDR3 here is CASSPGYGGAYEQYF. In DNA form, the CDR3 reads TGTGCCAGCAGCCCCGGTTACGGGGGAGCCTACGAGCAGTACTTC. The chain recombines TRBV11-2 with TRBJ2-7, with D tentatively TRBD2 (6 bases). The CDR3 spans 15 residues. The germline V and J ends were trimmed by 5 bases and 2 bases, with 16 bases remaining between them. The germline V gene encodes CDR1 SGHAT and CDR2 FQNNGV.

J is TRBJ2-1 and V is TRBV7-2, with TRBD1 matching over 9 bases. Unmatched junction bases numbered 9, after V lost 6 bases and J lost 9 bases. Germline-derived CDR1 and CDR2 are SGHTA and FQGNSA. The CDR3 length is 14 residues. CDR3 nucleotide sequence: TGTGCCAGCAGAGGCTCCGGGACAGGGAGTGAGCAGTTCTTC. This encodes CASRGSGTGSEQFF. The whole variable domain, remainder taken from reference TRBV7-2 and TRBJ2-1, is GAGVSQSPSNKVTEKGKDVELRCDPISGHTALYWYRQSLGQGLEFLIYFQGNSAPDKSGLPSDRFSAERTGGSVSTLTIQRTQQEDSAVYLCASRGSGTGSEQFFGPGTRLTVL.

The chain links TRBV5-1 to TRBJ2-1; D may match TRBD1 or TRBD2 (5 bases each). V lost 4 bases and J 3 bases, leaving 20 bases between the germline ends. The CDR3 contains 17 residues. The germline V gene encodes CDR1 SGHRS and CDR2 YFSETQ. The CDR3 DNA reads TGCGCCAGCAGCATTAGACAAGGTGAGGGGAACTACAATGAGCAGTTCTTC. Amino acid sequence: CASSIRQGEGNYNEQFF.

The chain is built from TRBV28 and TRBJ2-7; 7 nucleotides line up with TRBD1. There are 15 residues in the CDR3. Germline loops: CDR1 MDHEN, CDR2 SYDVKM. Trimming cost V 5 bases and J 4 bases; bases outside gene matches: 11. CDR3 nucleotide sequence: TGTGCCAGCAGTCGACAGGGACAGCCCGGTTACGAGCAGTACTTC. Its protein is CASSRQGQPGYEQYF.

This chain uses TRBV6-5 with TRBJ2-5; D gene unclear. The CDR3 covers 13 residues. Trimming left V 1 base short and J 4 bases short, with 7 bases between. Germline CDR1 reads MNHEY; CDR2 reads SVGAGI. The chain's CDR3 is CASSYFRGETQYF. CDR3 in DNA: TGTGCCAGCAGTTACTTCCGAGGAGAGACCCAGTACTTC.

The V gene is TRBV7-9, the J gene TRBJ2-7, with 7 nucleotides matching TRBD2. J lost 6 bases, V lost 5 bases, and 10 bases had no gene match. Germline V lookup: CDR1 SEHNR, CDR2 FQNEAQ (reference sequence). The CDR3 totals 14 residues. The CDR3 coding sequence is TGTGCCAGCAGCCTCTCAAGCGGGGCGTCCGAGCAGTACTTC. Amino acid sequence: CASSLSSGASEQYF. The complete variable domain, with remaining parts taken from reference TRBV7-9 and TRBJ2-7, reads DTGVSQNPRHKITKRGQNVTFRCDPISEHNRLYWYRQTLGQGPEFLTYFQNEAQLEKSRLLSDRFSAERPKGSFSTLEIQRTEQGDSAMYLCASSLSSGASEQYFGPGTRLTVT.

The rearrangement joins TRBV27 to TRBJ2-3; D unclear. Germline CDR1 MNHEY, CDR2 SMNVEV (reference sequence). The CDR3 extends over 14 amino acids. The V gene lost 4 bases and the J gene lost 2 bases, with 10 bases spanning the gap. The CDR3 sequence is CASSWTLNTDTQYF. In nucleotides, the CDR3 is TGTGCCAGCAGTTGGACCTTGAACACAGATACGCAGTATTTT.